This T cell receptor beta chain is drawn from a study of monozygotic twins with cystic fibrosis. Study results and caveats: Monozygotic CF twin pairs shared significantly more nucleotide-identical clonotypes than unrelated CF individuals did. No link emerged between shared CDR3 counts and age, concordance or severity. Co-twins had the most similar V usage for 13 of 16 pairs, J for 8.

The CDR3 extends over 16 amino acids. The V gene end was trimmed by 3 bases and the J gene end by 9 bases; junction bases not matched to a gene: 8. Germline V gives CDR1 SGHNT, CDR2 YYREEE (reference sequence). Clones were sequenced by immunoSEQ multiplex PCR, and TCRdb holds only the in-frame ones, with some missing. The repertoire has fewer than 15,000 clones, roughly 85% of them found once; the top ten carry approximately 0.56%. A note on this clone: The antigen is not known.

This rearrangement joins TRBV5-4 to TRBJ2-1; 14 nucleotides line up with TRBD2. This clonotype was sampled from a man aged 18 to 29 with cystic fibrosis. The sequencing sample was made of blood. The CDR3 loop reads CASSSRTSGGQAEQFF. DNA for the CDR3: TGTGCCAGCAGCTCTCGGACTAGCGGGGGGCAGGCTGAGCAGTTCTTC.